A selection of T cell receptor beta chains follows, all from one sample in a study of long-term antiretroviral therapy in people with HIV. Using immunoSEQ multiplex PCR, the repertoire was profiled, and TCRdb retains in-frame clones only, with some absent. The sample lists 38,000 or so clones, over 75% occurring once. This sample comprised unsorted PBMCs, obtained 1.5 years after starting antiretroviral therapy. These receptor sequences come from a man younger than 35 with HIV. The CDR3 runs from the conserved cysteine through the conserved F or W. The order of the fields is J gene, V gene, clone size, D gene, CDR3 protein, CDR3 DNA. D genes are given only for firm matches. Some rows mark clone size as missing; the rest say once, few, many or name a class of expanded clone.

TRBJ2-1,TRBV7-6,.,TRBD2,CAIGTSGSNEQFF,TGTGCCATCGGGACTAGCGGGAGTAATGAGCAGTTCTTC
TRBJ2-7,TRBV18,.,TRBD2,CASSPPLGAGSGSKYSYEQYF,TGTGCCAGCTCACCACCGTTGGGGGCGGGTAGCGGGAGTAAATATTCCTACGAGCAGTACTTC
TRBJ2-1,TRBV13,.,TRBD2,CASSFRTGGPGNEQFF,TGTGCCAGCAGCTTTAGGACGGGAGGGCCCGGAAATGAGCAGTTCTTC
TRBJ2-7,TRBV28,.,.,CASSPSARTRGEQYF,TGTGCCAGCAGTCCCTCTGCCCGGACACGAGGCGAGCAGTACTTC
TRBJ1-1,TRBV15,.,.,CATSRVGNTEAFF,TGTGCCACCAGCAGAGTTGGGAACACTGAAGCTTTCTTT
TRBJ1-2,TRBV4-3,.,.,CASSPATWGEGGYTF,TGCGCCAGCAGCCCAGCGACGTGGGGAGAAGGGGGCTACACCTTC
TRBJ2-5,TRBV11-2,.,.,CASSLGIGFGGTQYF,TGTGCCAGCAGCTTAGGTATAGGCTTCGGAGGGACCCAGTACTTC
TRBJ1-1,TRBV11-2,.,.,CASSLGGSGTLNTEAFF,TGTGCCAGCAGCTTAGGAGGGAGTGGAACCCTGAACACTGAAGCTTTCTTT
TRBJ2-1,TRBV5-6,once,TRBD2,CASSSLGAGGGSDEQFF,TGTGCCAGCAGCTCATTAGGGGCGGGAGGGGGGAGCGATGAGCAGTTCTTC
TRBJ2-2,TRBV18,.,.,CASSDTGELFF,TGTGCCAGCTCAGACACCGGGGAGCTGTTTTTT
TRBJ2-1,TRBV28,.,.,CASSLPTSYNEQFF,TGTGCCAGCAGTTTGCCTACCTCCTACAATGAGCAGTTCTTC
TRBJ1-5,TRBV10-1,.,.,CASSESDRSRPNQPQHF,TGCGCCAGCAGTGAGTCAGATCGTAGCAGGCCCAATCAGCCCCAGCATTTT
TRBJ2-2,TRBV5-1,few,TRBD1,CASRRQGAPGELFF,TGCGCCAGCAGACGACAGGGGGCGCCCGGGGAGCTGTTTTTT
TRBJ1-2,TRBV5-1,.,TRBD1,CASSSTGWNYGYTF,TGCGCCAGCAGCTCGACAGGGTGGAACTATGGCTACACCTTC
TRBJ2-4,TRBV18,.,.,CASSDGGSLNIQYF,TGTGCCAGCTCAGATGGTGGCAGCTTAAACATTCAGTACTTC
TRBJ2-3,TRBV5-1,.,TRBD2,CASTLAGLTDTQYF,TGCGCTTCGACGCTAGCGGGTCTCACAGATACGCAGTATTTT
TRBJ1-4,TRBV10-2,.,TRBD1,CASSLGTANEKLFF,TGCGCCAGCAGTCTAGGGACAGCTAATGAAAAACTGTTTTTT
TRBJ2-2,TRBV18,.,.,CASSPIDSGELFF,TGTGCCAGCTCACCAATCGATTCCGGGGAGCTGTTTTTT
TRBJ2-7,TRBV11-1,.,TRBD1,CASSLDRGSYEQYF,TGTGCCAGCAGCCTAGACAGGGGTTCCTACGAGCAGTACTTC
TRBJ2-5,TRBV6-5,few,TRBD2,CASTKLAGGRETQYF,TGTGCCAGCACCAAACTAGCGGGAGGGCGAGAGACCCAGTACTTC
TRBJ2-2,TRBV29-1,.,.,CSVPGASANTGELFF,TGCAGCGTACCAGGGGCATCGGCGAACACCGGGGAGCTGTTTTTT
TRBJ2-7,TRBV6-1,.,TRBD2,CASSEASGRGYEQYF,TGTGCCAGCAGTGAAGCTAGCGGGAGGGGGTACGAGCAGTACTTC
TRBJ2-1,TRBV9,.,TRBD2,CASSVGGTNNEQFF,TGTGCCAGCAGCGTAGGTGGGACTAACAACGAGCAGTTCTTC
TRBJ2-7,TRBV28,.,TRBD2,CAISGGGSHEQYF,TGTGCAATTAGCGGGGGGGGATCCCACGAGCAGTACTTC
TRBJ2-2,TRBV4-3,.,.,CASSQVGGELFF,TGCGCCAGCAGCCAAGTAGGTGGGGAGCTGTTTTTT
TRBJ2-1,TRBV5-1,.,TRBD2,CASSLGLAEDNEQFF,TGCGCCAGCAGCTTGGGACTAGCAGAAGACAATGAGCAGTTCTTC
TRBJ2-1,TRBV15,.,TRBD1,CATSGQGFNNEQFF,TGTGCCACCAGCGGACAGGGCTTTAACAATGAGCAGTTCTTC
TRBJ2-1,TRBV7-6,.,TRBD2,CASSLGEGLGGNEQFF,TGTGCCAGCAGCTTAGGGGAGGGACTAGGAGGAAATGAGCAGTTCTTC
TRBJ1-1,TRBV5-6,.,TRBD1,CASSNRDSEPNTEAFF,TGTGCCAGCAGTAACCGGGACAGCGAACCTAACACTGAAGCTTTCTTT
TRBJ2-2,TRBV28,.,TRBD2,CASSLEREGRAGELFF,TGTGCCAGCAGCTTGGAGCGGGAGGGCCGGGCCGGGGAGCTGTTTTTT
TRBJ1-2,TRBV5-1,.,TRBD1,CASSLGDRVGYTF,TGCGCCAGCAGCTTGGGTGACAGGGTTGGCTACACCTTC
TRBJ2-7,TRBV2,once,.,CASSDGRVRGEQYF,TGTGCCAGCAGTGATGGAAGGGTTCGCGGCGAGCAGTACTTC
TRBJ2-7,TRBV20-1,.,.,CSARRSGEQYF,TGCAGTGCTAGGAGGTCGGGCGAGCAGTACTTC
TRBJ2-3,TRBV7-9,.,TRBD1,CASSTRQGTDTQYF,TGTGCCAGCAGCACGCGACAGGGGACAGATACGCAGTATTTT
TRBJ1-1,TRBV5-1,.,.,CASSLDSGNTEAFF,TGCGCCAGCAGCTTGGATTCGGGGAACACTGAAGCTTTCTTT